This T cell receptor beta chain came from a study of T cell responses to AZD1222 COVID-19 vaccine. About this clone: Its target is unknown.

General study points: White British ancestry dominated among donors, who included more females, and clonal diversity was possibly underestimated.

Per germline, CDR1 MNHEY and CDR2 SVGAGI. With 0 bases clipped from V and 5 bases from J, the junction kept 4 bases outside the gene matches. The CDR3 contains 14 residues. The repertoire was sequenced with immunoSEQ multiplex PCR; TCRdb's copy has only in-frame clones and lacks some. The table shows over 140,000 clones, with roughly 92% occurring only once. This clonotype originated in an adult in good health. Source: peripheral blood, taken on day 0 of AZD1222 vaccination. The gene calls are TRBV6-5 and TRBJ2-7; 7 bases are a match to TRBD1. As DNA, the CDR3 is TGTGCCAGCAGTTACTCGAGGGGGCAGGACGAGCAGTACTTC. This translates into CASSYSRGQDEQYF.